The entry that follows covers one TCR beta chain sequence. Assay used: immunoSEQ multiplex PCR; TCRdb lists only in-frame clones, some missing. The sample contains 1.5 million to 1.9 million clones, 95% to 99% of which appear only once. The entry originates in a study of shared clonotypes between healthy human individuals. The CDR3 has 15 residues. V was pared by 6 bases and J by 5 bases, with 17 bases between. Germline V gene lookup returns CDR1 LNHNV and CDR2 YYDKDF (reference sequence). The sample taken for sequencing was naive CD4+ T cells sorted from blood. Noted subset: CD45RA+ positively selected. The chain carries TRBV15 and TRBJ2-1; TRBD1 or TRBD2 may be the D gene (6 bases each). The receptor comes from a man aged 25 to 40 in good health. DNA for the CDR3: TGTGCCACCAGACTCGGGGGCGCGTTGCACAATGAGCAGTTCTTC. It specifies CATRLGGALHNEQFF. Variable domain in full (rest from reference TRBV15 and TRBJ2-1): DAMVIQNPRYQVTQFGKPVTLSCSQTLNHNVMYWYQQKSSQAPKLLFHYYDKDFNNEADTPDNFQSRRPNTSFCFLDIRSPGLGDTAMYLCATRLGGALHNEQFFGPGTRLTVL.